These T cell receptor beta chains were read from a single sample in a study of T cells after yellow fever vaccination. TCRdb processed the 5' RACE reads anew with MiXCR; each CDR3 protein has one entry. Altogether 60,000 to 75,000 distinct CDR3 sequences are present, around 7% being singletons, with the ten largest covering about 39%. Sequencing used CD8+ T cells sorted from PBMCs, obtained 45 days after the first yellow fever vaccination. These receptors were collected from a man aged 18-30 years who received the YFV17D yellow fever vaccine. The CDR3 runs from the conserved cysteine through the conserved F or W. A D gene is named only where the DNA matches it firmly. Only some rows state a clone size, as once, few, many or a class for expanded clones.

V	D	J	size	CDR3	DNA
TRBV20-1	NA	TRBJ2-5	many	CSASGAGQETQYF	TGCAGTGCTAGCGGAGCAGGGCAAGAGACCCAGTACTTC
TRBV11-1	TRBD2	TRBJ2-1	NA	CASSVARTSGGNSYNEQFF	TGTGCCAGCAGCGTCGCCCGGACTAGCGGGGGCAACTCCTACAATGAGCAGTTCTTC
TRBV7-6	NA	TRBJ2-1	NA	CASSFSGDVYYNEQFF	TGTGCCAGCAGCTTCAGCGGAGACGTTTACTACAATGAGCAGTTCTTC
TRBV5-4	NA	TRBJ2-7	many	CASSSGTGAYEQYF	TGTGCCAGCAGCTCCGGGACGGGAGCCTACGAGCAGTACTTC
TRBV4-1	NA	TRBJ1-1	many	CASSPLGPMRDTEAFF	TGCGCCAGCAGCCCCCTCGGACCCATGAGGGACACTGAAGCTTTCTTT
TRBV4-3	NA	TRBJ1-2	NA	CASSQGGSGYGYTF	TGCGCCAGCAGCCAAGGGGGCAGCGGCTATGGCTACACCTTC
TRBV30	TRBD2	TRBJ2-5	few	CAWSLQTSGGREETQYF	TGTGCCTGGAGTCTGCAGACTAGCGGGGGGCGCGAGGAGACCCAGTACTTC
TRBV6-1	NA	TRBJ2-4	many	CASSTPDLLLGNIQYF	TGTGCCAGCAGTACGCCCGATTTGCTGTTGGGGAACATTCAGTACTTC
TRBV6-1	TRBD2	TRBJ2-2	NA	CASRFLAGGPLTGELFF	TGTGCCAGCCGATTTTTGGCGGGGGGGCCTCTCACCGGGGAGCTGTTTTTT
TRBV19	NA	TRBJ2-2	many	CASKGMAAPGELFF	TGTGCCAGTAAAGGAATGGCAGCGCCCGGGGAGCTGTTTTTT
TRBV7-8	NA	TRBJ1-6	many	CASSKSVPSYNSPLHF	TGTGCCAGCAGCAAAAGCGTACCAAGCTATAATTCACCCCTCCACTTT
TRBV7-9	NA	TRBJ2-2	many	CASSLGVNTGELFF	TGTGCCAGCAGCTTAGGCGTGAACACCGGGGAGCTGTTTTTT
TRBV7-6	NA	TRBJ2-1	many	CASSLQGTYNEQFF	TGTGCCAGCAGCTTACAGGGGACCTACAATGAGCAGTTCTTC
TRBV12-3/TRBV12-4	TRBD1	TRBJ2-7	many	CASSWGQSYEQYF	TGTGCCAGCAGTTGGGGACAGTCCTACGAGCAGTACTTC
TRBV3-1	NA	TRBJ1-1	many	CASSQGGTADMEF	TGTGCCAGCAGCCAAGGTGGCACGGCCGACATGGAGTTT
TRBV3-1	TRBD2	TRBJ2-5	NA	CASSHYLAGGGETQYF	TGTGCCAGCAGCCACTACTTAGCGGGGGGCGGTGAGACCCAGTACTTC
TRBV20-1	NA	TRBJ2-3	many	CSARQPETDTQYF	TGCAGTGCTCGGCAACCTGAGACAGATACGCAGTATTTT
TRBV20-1	NA	TRBJ2-7	many	CSARDRSTGFYEQYF	TGCAGTGCTAGAGATAGGTCGACAGGCTTCTACGAGCAGTACTTC
TRBV12-3/TRBV12-4	NA	TRBJ2-7	few	CASRHGVAYEQYF	TGTGCCAGCAGACACGGGGTTGCCTACGAGCAGTACTTC
TRBV5-4	TRBD2	TRBJ2-1	NA	CASSLRGGVEQFF	TGTGCCAGCAGCTTGCGGGGGGGAGTTGAGCAGTTCTTC
TRBV20-1	NA	TRBJ1-5	many	CSASPLSAINQPQHF	TGCAGTGCTAGCCCCCTTTCTGCGATCAATCAGCCCCAGCATTTT
TRBV9	TRBD2	TRBJ2-5	many	CASSPAGVQETQYF	TGTGCCAGCAGCCCAGCGGGGGTCCAAGAGACCCAGTACTTC
TRBV2	NA	TRBJ2-1	many	CASRGTEGNEQFF	TGTGCCAGCCGGGGTACAGAAGGCAATGAGCAGTTCTTC
TRBV6-5	TRBD2	TRBJ2-5	NA	CASSYSGGGQETQYF	TGTGCCAGCAGTTACTCGGGGGGGGGCCAAGAGACCCAGTACTTC
TRBV21-1	NA	TRBJ2-4	NA	CASSTPRFVKNIQYF	TGTGCCAGCAGCACTCCAAGGTTTGTCAAAAACATTCAGTACTTC
TRBV6-2/TRBV6-3	NA	TRBJ2-7	few	CASNEGYEQYF	TGTGCCAGCAACGAAGGCTACGAGCAGTACTTC
TRBV27	NA	TRBJ1-4	many	CASSQVGGKLFF	TGTGCCAGCAGTCAAGTCGGGGGAAAACTGTTTTTT
TRBV4-3	NA	TRBJ2-5	many	CASSDEGGETQYF	TGCGCCAGCAGTGACGAGGGGGGGGAGACCCAGTACTTC
TRBV5-4	NA	TRBJ2-1	many	CASSGGYNEQFF	TGTGCCAGCAGCGGGGGGTACAATGAGCAGTTCTTC
TRBV7-6	NA	TRBJ2-7	NA	CASSLAEEGYEQYF	TGTGCCAGCAGCTTAGCGGAGGAGGGGTACGAGCAGTACTTC
TRBV20-1	NA	TRBJ2-7	many	CSARGTVVEEQYF	TGCAGTGCTAGAGGCACGGTGGTCGAGGAGCAGTACTTC
TRBV14	NA	TRBJ2-7	many	CASSHEGHYEQYF	TGTGCCAGCAGCCACGAGGGACACTACGAGCAGTACTTC
TRBV19	NA	TRBJ2-1	NA	CASSHGLGNEQFF	TGTGCCAGTAGTCACGGGTTAGGGAATGAGCAGTTCTTC
TRBV5-1	NA	TRBJ2-1	many	CASSLGGTGSYNEQFF	TGCGCCAGCAGCTTGGGTGGTACAGGGTCATACAATGAGCAGTTCTTC
TRBV4-2	TRBD2	TRBJ2-7	many	CASSQGLADTYEQYF	TGTGCCAGCAGCCAAGGACTAGCGGATACCTACGAGCAGTACTTC
TRBV7-9	NA	TRBJ2-1	NA	CASRSGTDSHEQFF	TGTGCCAGCAGGTCCGGGACGGACTCACATGAGCAGTTCTTC
TRBV12-3/TRBV12-4	NA	TRBJ1-2	NA	CASSSPRGYGYTF	TGTGCCAGCAGTTCCCCCAGGGGCTATGGCTACACCTTC
TRBV12-3/TRBV12-4	TRBD1	TRBJ2-1	many	CASSPGTGYNEQFF	TGTGCCAGCAGCCCCGGGACAGGGTACAATGAGCAGTTCTTC
TRBV6-2/TRBV6-3	NA	TRBJ2-3	many	CASSSRDSLDVADTQYF	TGTGCCAGCAGTTCGAGAGACAGCTTAGATGTCGCAGATACGCAGTATTTT
TRBV7-6	NA	TRBJ2-7	many	CASSLGGDSYYEQYF	TGTGCCAGCAGCTTAGGGGGGGACAGTTACTACGAGCAGTACTTC
TRBV18	TRBD1	TRBJ2-2	many	CASSPNFGTGVAGELFF	TGTGCCAGCTCTCCGAACTTCGGGACAGGGGTCGCCGGGGAGCTGTTTTTT
TRBV12-3/TRBV12-4	TRBD1	TRBJ1-6	many	CASGWGQRNSPLHF	TGTGCCAGCGGATGGGGACAGCGCAATTCACCCCTCCACTTT
TRBV11-2	TRBD1	TRBJ2-5	many	CASSRGTASNLFQETQYF	TGTGCCAGCAGCCGAGGGACAGCTTCTAACCTTTTCCAAGAGACCCAGTACTTC
TRBV4-1	NA	TRBJ2-5	many	CASSQGLSQETQYF	TGCGCCAGCAGCCAAGGGTTAAGCCAAGAGACCCAGTACTTC
TRBV5-1	TRBD2	TRBJ2-3	many	CASSLRVAGLPDTQYF	TGCGCCAGCAGCTTGAGGGTAGCGGGGCTTCCAGATACGCAGTATTTT
TRBV11-2	TRBD2	TRBJ2-3	many	CASSPFPGGSSTDTQYF	TGTGCCAGCAGCCCTTTTCCGGGGGGGTCTAGCACAGATACGCAGTATTTT
TRBV5-4	NA	TRBJ2-7	many	CASSLPGQFNEQYF	TGTGCCAGCAGTCTCCCTGGACAGTTCAACGAGCAGTACTTC
TRBV7-3	NA	TRBJ2-5	many	CASSLRGQGETQYF	TGTGCCAGCAGCTTACGGGGGCAGGGAGAGACCCAGTACTTC
TRBV7-9	TRBD2	TRBJ2-1	NA	CASSQDSLALNEQFF	TGTGCCAGCAGCCAAGACTCACTAGCGTTGAATGAGCAGTTCTTC
TRBV7-9	NA	TRBJ2-1	NA	CASSLAQTGYNEQFF	TGTGCCAGCAGCTTAGCCCAAACAGGGTACAATGAGCAGTTCTTC
TRBV10-2	NA	TRBJ1-5	many	CASSTLVESPQHF	TGCGCCAGCAGTACCCTCGTGGAGTCTCCTCAGCATTTT
TRBV9	NA	TRBJ2-5	many	CASSVDFSPKETQYF	TGTGCCAGCAGCGTAGACTTTAGTCCTAAAGAGACCCAGTACTTC
TRBV29-1	NA	TRBJ2-2	NA	CSVERIASGELFF	TGCAGCGTTGAAAGGATAGCGTCCGGGGAGCTGTTTTTT
TRBV27	NA	TRBJ2-2	NA	CASTYSQGIGELFF	TGTGCCAGCACCTACTCCCAGGGTATCGGGGAGCTGTTTTTT
TRBV10-3	NA	TRBJ2-7	many	CAIGFKTHEQYF	TGTGCCATAGGATTCAAAACCCACGAGCAGTACTTC
TRBV7-6	NA	TRBJ2-7	many	CASSLDTTYEQYF	TGTGCCAGCAGCTTAGACACCACCTACGAGCAGTACTTC
TRBV7-8	NA	TRBJ2-2	many	CASSSDWNTGELFF	TGTGCCAGCAGCTCCGACTGGAACACCGGGGAGCTGTTTTTT
TRBV18	NA	TRBJ1-1	many	CASSGLRGVTEAFF	TGTGCCAGCTCAGGACTTAGAGGGGTCACTGAAGCTTTCTTT
TRBV7-9	TRBD1	TRBJ2-3	many	CASSFAPGQGTPDTQYF	TGTGCCAGCAGCTTTGCCCCGGGACAGGGGACACCAGATACGCAGTATTTT